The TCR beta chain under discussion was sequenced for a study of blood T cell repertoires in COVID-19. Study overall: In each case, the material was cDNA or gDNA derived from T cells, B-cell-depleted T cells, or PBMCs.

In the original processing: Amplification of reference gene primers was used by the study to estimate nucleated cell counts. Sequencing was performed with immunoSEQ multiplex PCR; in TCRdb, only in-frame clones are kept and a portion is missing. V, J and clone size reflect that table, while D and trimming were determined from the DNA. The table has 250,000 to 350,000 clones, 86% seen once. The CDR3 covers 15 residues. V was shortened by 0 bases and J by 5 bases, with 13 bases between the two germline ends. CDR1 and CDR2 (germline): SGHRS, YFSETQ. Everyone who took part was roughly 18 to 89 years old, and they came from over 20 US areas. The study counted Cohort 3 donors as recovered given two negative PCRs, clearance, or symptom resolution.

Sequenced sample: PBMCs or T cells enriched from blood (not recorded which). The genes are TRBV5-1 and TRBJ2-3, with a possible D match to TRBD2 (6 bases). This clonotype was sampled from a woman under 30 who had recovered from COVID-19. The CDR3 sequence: CASSLVGRGVDTQYF. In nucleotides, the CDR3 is TGCGCCAGCAGCTTGGTTGGGCGGGGAGTAGATACGCAGTATTTT.